Each of the 10 T cell receptor beta chains below was sequenced from the same sample in a study of blood T cell repertoires in COVID-19. Measured with immunoSEQ multiplex PCR; TCRdb has only the in-frame clones, and not every one. The sample shows 200,000 to 250,000 clones, 88% of them seen only once. The sequencing input was peripheral blood. These receptors were obtained from a woman aged 25 to 39 with COVID-19, enrolled during active disease.

This clone appeared a few times. The chain uses TRBV29-1 and TRBJ2-5, with D uncertain. V lost 1 base, J lost 3 bases, and 6 bases lay in between. This CDR3 has 12 amino acids. The germline CDR1 and CDR2 sequences are SQVTM and ANQGSEA. The CDR3 protein is CSVEGQEETQYF. The CDR3, as DNA: TGCAGCGTTGAAGGGCAGGAAGAGACCCAGTACTTC.

This clone was seen just once. CDR3 region: CASSLAPTRTGELFF. The DNA of the CDR3 is TGTGCCAGCAGCTTGGCACCTACTAGGACCGGGGAGCTGTTTTTT. V and J are TRBV5-5 and TRBJ2-2; D might be TRBD2 (5 bases). V lost 0 bases and J lost 5, with 11 bases in between. Germline CDR1 is SGHKS and CDR2 is YYEKEE (reference sequence). CDR3 length: 15 amino acids.

The chain links TRBV6-2 or TRBV6-3 to TRBJ2-3, with TRBD2 as a possible D gene (5 bases). The germline gives CDR1 MNHEY, CDR2 SVGEGT. Between the trimmed V and J ends, which lost 3 bases and 3 bases, there was a span of 13 bases. The CDR3 loop spans 15 amino acids. CDR3 in amino acids: CASSYVSVATDTQYF. CDR3 coding DNA: TGTGCCAGCAGTTATGTTAGCGTGGCTACAGATACGCAGTATTTT.

To note about this clone: Other nucleotide sequences in the sample specify the same CDR3. The V gene is TRBV6-5, the J gene TRBJ1-2; TRBD1 is a possible D gene (5 bases). Germline V gives CDR1 MNHEY, CDR2 SVGAGI. This CDR3 comprises 12 residues. V dropped 0 bases and J dropped 7 bases, with 6 bases sitting between them. CDR3 amino acids: CASSYSGGGYTF. DNA for the CDR3: TGTGCCAGCAGTTACTCGGGGGGTGGCTACACCTTC.

The chain combines TRBV18 with TRBJ2-5; 8 bases agree with TRBD2. CDR1 and CDR2 (germline): KGHSH, LQKENI. With 3 bases clipped from V and 3 bases from J, the junction kept 3 bases outside the gene matches. The CDR3 extends over 14 amino acids. CDR3 loop: CASSPGRDKETQYF. In DNA, the CDR3 is TGTGCCAGCTCACCCGGGAGGGATAAAGAGACCCAGTACTTC.

V is TRBV3-1 (or the pseudogene TRBV3-2) and J is TRBJ2-5; D unresolved. The CDR3 is made up of 15 amino acids. V lost 0 bases and J lost 5, with 13 bases in between. Per germline, CDR1 LGHDT and CDR2 YNNKEL (reference sequence). Here the CDR3 reads CASSQEWATRETQYF. The DNA for the CDR3 is TGTGCCAGCAGCCAAGAATGGGCGACCCGGGAGACCCAGTACTTC.

In this sample, this clone turned up once. The chain joins TRBV19 to TRBJ2-1; 8 nucleotides align to TRBD2. The CDR3 runs 16 residues. The V and J ends lost 3 bases and 5 bases, in that order; junction bases with no gene match: 9. Germline CDR1 is LNHDA and CDR2 is SQIVND (reference sequence). In DNA, the CDR3 is TGTGCCAGTAGTATCCCAAATTTAGCGGGGCACAATGAGCAGTTCTTC. This codes for CASSIPNLAGHNEQFF.

The V and J genes are TRBV4-3 and TRBJ2-1; tentative D call: TRBD1 (6 bases). From germline, CDR1 is LGHNA and CDR2 YSLEER. Trimming pared 1 base from V and 9 bases from J, leaving 13 bases between. The CDR3 totals 14 residues. CDR3 bases: TGCGCCAGCAGCCAAGGGACTCAGGGGCTTGAGCAGTTCTTC. Protein product: CASSQGTQGLEQFF.

This chain connects TRBV15 to TRBJ2-1; TRBD2 agrees at 7 bases. V lost 0 bases to trimming and J lost 1 base; unmatched junction nucleotides: 6. Germline CDR1 and CDR2: LNHNV and YYDKDF (reference sequence). There are 17 residues in the CDR3. CDR3 nucleotide sequence: TGTGCCACCAGCAGAGAACGCGGGGGACGTTCCTACAATGAGCAGTTCTTC. It translates to CATSRERGGRSYNEQFF.

The chain recombines TRBV24-1 with TRBJ2-1; TRBD2 matches at 7 bases. Germline-derived CDR1 and CDR2 are KGHDR and SFDVKD. This CDR3 spans 17 amino acids. With V trimmed by 0 bases and J by 0 bases, 4 bases remained unmatched. DNA of the CDR3: TGTGCCACCAGTGATTTGCAGCGGGGAGGCTCCTACAATGAGCAGTTCTTC. Protein product: CATSDLQRGGSYNEQFF.